Below are 19 T cell receptor beta chains sequenced from a single sample in a study of CD8 T cells in Susac syndrome. Random hexamers primed reverse transcription of about 0.5 to 1 ug RNA. TCRdb itself ran the immunoSEQ multiplex PCR reads through MiXCR, one entry per CDR3 protein. There are 75,000 to 100,000 distinct CDR3 sequences in the sample; about 93% occur only once, and roughly 0.88% lies in the top ten. The specimen sequenced was CD8+ T cells from PBMCs. The receptors derive from a human donor with Susac syndrome.

V is TRBV9 and J is TRBJ1-3, with D perhaps TRBD1 (5 bases). Germline V CDR1 and CDR2: SGDLS, YYNGEE. Trimming removed 0 bases at V and 4 bases at J, with 11 bases between. The CDR3 totals 15 residues. The CDR3 loop is CASSVDGGAGNTIYF. Written as DNA, the CDR3 is TGTGCCAGCAGCGTAGACGGGGGAGCCGGAAACACCATATATTTT.

The CDR3: CSVSGGLEAFF. The CDR3 DNA is TGCAGCGTTTCGGGGGGCCTAGAAGCTTTCTTT. The genes are TRBV29-1 and TRBJ1-1; D possibly corresponds to TRBD1 (6 bases). V shed 5 bases and J shed 8 bases, with 12 bases lying between them. The CDR3 length is 11 residues. From germline, CDR1 is SQVTM and CDR2 ANQGSEA.

This clonotype has just a few counts. J is TRBJ2-1 and V is TRBV30; D gene uncertain. Germline CDR1 GTSNPN, CDR2 SVGIG (reference sequence). CDR3 length: 15 amino acids. With 0 bases removed from V and 0 bases from J, the gap between germline ends came to 9 bases. The CDR3 sequence is CAWSVDSSSYNEQFF. CDR3 in DNA: TGTGCCTGGAGTGTCGATTCGAGCTCCTACAATGAGCAGTTCTTC.

The chain combines TRBV27 with TRBJ2-5, with D possibly TRBD2 on 5 matching bases. Germline V lookup: CDR1 MNHEY, CDR2 SMNVEV (reference sequence). There are 13 residues in the CDR3. Trimming cost V 2 bases and J 6 bases, with 10 bases left between them. The CDR3 nucleotides are TGTGCCAGCAGTTTAATTGGGAGCCAGACCCAGTACTTC. Encoded protein: CASSLIGSQTQYF.

The rearrangement joins TRBV27 to TRBJ2-1; a weak D match, TRBD2 (6 bases). Germline V gene lookup returns CDR1 MNHEY and CDR2 SMNVEV (reference sequence). V lost 5 bases and J 9 bases, leaving 17 bases between the germline ends. The CDR3 totals 14 residues. CDR3 DNA: TGTGCCAGCAGTCTCGGGCTGGAGGGTTCTGAGCAGTTCTTC. Translated: CASSLGLEGSEQFF.

The chain combines TRBV7-2 with TRBJ2-3, with 10 bases matching TRBD2. The V segment lost 1 base and the J segment 5 bases; nucleotides outside the gene matches: 9. Germline V CDR1 and CDR2: SGHTA, FQGNSA. The length of the CDR3 is 17 residues. The CDR3 is CASSLDGLAGEGDTQYF. In nucleotides, the CDR3 is TGTGCCAGCAGCTTAGACGGGCTAGCGGGAGAGGGAGATACGCAGTATTTT.

This chain uses TRBV15 with TRBJ1-4; no clear D gene. CDR1 and CDR2 (germline): LNHNV, YYDKDF (reference sequence). Trimming took 3 bases from V and 0 from J, leaving 14 bases between them. The CDR3 covers 17 residues. CDR3 residues: CATSRSSLAATNEKLFF. CDR3 sequence (DNA): TGTGCCACCAGCAGGTCCAGTTTAGCCGCAACTAATGAAAAACTGTTTTTT.

V is TRBV19 and J is TRBJ1-5, with D perhaps matching TRBD1 (5 bases). In germline, CDR1 is LNHDA, CDR2 SQIVND (reference sequence). CDR3 length: 15 residues. Trimming stripped 9 bases from V and 3 bases from J, with 18 bases between. The CDR3 coding sequence is TGTGCCAGCGCCGCGGGGGTAAGCCTCAATCAGCCCCAGCATTTT. It translates to CASAAGVSLNQPQHF.

V gene TRBV5-4 combines with J gene TRBJ2-3, with 10 positions matching TRBD2. The germline V gene has CDR1 SGHNT and CDR2 YYREEE (reference sequence). V trimming: 0 bases; J trimming: 0 bases; junction bases outside the gene matches: 16. The CDR3 is made up of 21 amino acids. The CDR3 region is CASSLEEREGPAPTSTDTQYF. DNA of the CDR3: TGTGCCAGCAGCTTGGAGGAGCGGGAGGGCCCAGCACCGACTAGCACAGATACGCAGTATTTT. The variable domain in full, completed from reference TRBV5-4 and TRBJ2-3, reads ETGVTQSPTHLIKTRGQQVTLRCSSQSGHNTVSWYQQALGQGPQFIFQYYREEENGRGNFPPRFSGLQFPNYSSELNVNALELDDSALYLCASSLEEREGPAPTSTDTQYFGPGTRLTVL.

The chain couples TRBV12-3 or TRBV12-4 to TRBJ2-4; D ambiguous. Trimming shortened V by 6 bases and J by 0 bases, and 9 bases separated the two germline ends. This CDR3 spans 14 amino acids. The CDR3 DNA reads as TGTGCCAGCAGACTGGGAATAGCCAAAAACATTCAGTACTTC. Residues: CASRLGIAKNIQYF.

This clonotype was seen just once. This CDR3 is CASSKGTSNTGELFF. Here the CDR3 DNA reads TGTGCCAGCAGTAAGGGGACTAGCAACACCGGGGAGCTGTTTTTT. The gene calls are TRBV27 and TRBJ2-2; the match to TRBD2 covers 9 bases. Trimming cost V 5 bases and J 2 bases; bases outside gene matches: 3. This CDR3 contains 15 residues. Per the germline V gene, CDR1 is MNHEY and CDR2 is SMNVEV (reference sequence).

This clonotype was recorded only once. The gene calls are TRBV20-1 and TRBJ2-2; 9 nucleotides align to TRBD2. The V and J ends lost 6 bases and 5 bases, in that order; junction bases with no gene match: 10. Germline-derived CDR1 and CDR2 are DFQATT and SNEGSKA (reference sequence). CDR3 length: 15 amino acids. The CDR3 loop is CSARLAGAETGELFF. The CDR3 DNA reads TGCAGTGCGAGGTTAGCGGGAGCCGAGACCGGGGAGCTGTTTTTT.

This clonotype was counted a single time. The chain combines TRBV11-2 with TRBJ2-1; D is uncertain. V lost 2 bases, J lost 6 bases, and 5 bases lay in between. The CDR3 consists of 12 residues. CDR1 and CDR2 from the germline V gene are SGHAT and FQNNGV. The CDR3 nucleotides are TGTGCCAGCAGCTTAAGGTCCAATGAGCAGTTCTTC. It translates to CASSLRSNEQFF.

The chain combines TRBV7-9 with TRBJ2-1; possibly TRBD2 for D (5 bases). Germline V gives CDR1 SEHNR, CDR2 FQNEAQ (reference sequence). The CDR3 covers 12 residues. V lost 4 bases to trimming and J lost 7 bases, with 8 bases between them. CDR3 region: CASSWTENEQFF. The CDR3 DNA sequence: TGTGCCAGCAGCTGGACTGAGAATGAGCAGTTCTTC.

This sequence joins TRBV6-6 and TRBJ1-2; D is undetermined. The CDR3 length is 10 residues. The germline gives CDR1 MNHNY, CDR2 SVGAGI (reference sequence). V shed 8 bases and J shed 5 bases, with 6 bases lying between them. The CDR3 region is CASFSYGYTF. CDR3 sequence (DNA): TGTGCCAGCTTCAGTTATGGCTACACCTTC.

The rearrangement links TRBV4-2 to TRBJ1-3; no clear D gene. Trimming stripped 4 bases from V and 2 bases from J, with 12 bases between. CDR3 length equals 15 residues. Germline CDR1 LGHNA, CDR2 YNFKEQ. The CDR3 reads CASSPTVPPGNTIYF. As DNA, the CDR3 is TGTGCCAGCAGCCCTACCGTACCCCCTGGAAACACCATATATTTT.

This clonotype was recorded once. V and J are TRBV7-2 and TRBJ2-5; 8 bases align to TRBD1. The CDR3 is 15 residues long. In germline, CDR1 is SGHTA, CDR2 FQGNSA. J lost 5 bases, V lost 5 bases, and 10 bases had no gene match. The CDR3 loop reads CASSPLTGGGETQYF. CDR3 sequence (DNA): TGTGCCAGCAGCCCCTTAACAGGGGGTGGGGAGACCCAGTACTTC. Complete variable domain (other parts from reference TRBV7-2 and TRBJ2-5): GAGVSQSPSNKVTEKGKDVELRCDPISGHTALYWYRQSLGQGLEFLIYFQGNSAPDKSGLPSDRFSAERTGGSVSTLTIQRTQQEDSAVYLCASSPLTGGGETQYFGPGTRLLVL.

V is TRBV20-1 and J is TRBJ2-1; D gene ambiguous. V lost 5 bases, J lost 9 bases, and 17 bases lay in between. Per the germline V gene, CDR1 is DFQATT and CDR2 is SNEGSKA (reference sequence). CDR3 length: 13 amino acids. The DNA of the CDR3 is TGCAGTGCTCCCGGGTGGGCGACACGTGAGCAGTTCTTC. This sequence encodes CSAPGWATREQFF.

The table lists this clonotype with a count of one. The chain is built from TRBV5-6 and TRBJ1-1; weak D call: TRBD1 (5 bases). The CDR3 has 15 residues. V was clipped by 0 bases and J by 4 bases, with 13 bases between them. Germline V gene sequence: CDR1 SGHDT, CDR2 YYEEEE. This CDR3 is CASSLGGVATTEAFF. The DNA of the CDR3 is TGTGCCAGCAGCTTGGGAGGGGTCGCGACCACTGAAGCTTTCTTT. The full variable domain, with the rest looked up from reference TRBV5-6 and TRBJ1-1, is DAGVTQSPTHLIKTRGQQVTLRCSPKSGHDTVSWYQQALGQGPQFIFQYYEEEERQRGNFPDRFSGHQFPNYSSELNVNALLLGDSALYLCASSLGGVATTEAFFGQGTRLTVV.